This is a list of T cell receptor beta chains from one sample in a study of shared clonotypes between healthy human individuals. Assay: immunoSEQ multiplex PCR; the TCRdb copy retains only in-frame clones and omits some. Of some 980,000 clones in the sample, 76% were seen once. The material sequenced was memory CD4+ T cells sorted from blood. These TCRs come from a man between 18 and 29 years old in good health. Each CDR3 is given with its conserved first and last residue. Each record gives: J gene, V gene, clone size, D gene, CDR3 length, CDR3 DNA, CDR3 protein. The D gene is left open where the match is weak. Not all rows give a size; the values are once, few, many and, for expanded clones, a class.

TRBJ2-5 TRBV4-3 - - 14 TGCGCCAGCAGCCAAGATACAGGGCGAGAGACCCAGTACTTC CASSQDTGRETQYF
TRBJ2-3 TRBV18 - TRBD2 16 TGTGCCAGCTCAATCCAGCGGGGGGGCCGAACAGATACGCAGTATTTT CASSIQRGGRTDTQYF
TRBJ2-7 TRBV9 - - 13 TGTGCCAGCGGAGCGCGGGCGGGCGACGAGCAGTACTTC CASGARAGDEQYF
TRBJ2-1 TRBV28 many - 16 TGTGCCAGCAGAGAACCCGGCCCCGGGGGTTACAATGAGCAGTTCTTC CASREPGPGGYNEQFF
TRBJ1-2 TRBV25-1 - - 16 TGTGCCAGCAGTGACTCCGGAGGTGGGGCTAACTATGGCTACACCTTC CASSDSGGGANYGYTF
TRBJ2-7 TRBV30 - TRBD2 15 TGTGCCTGGAGTGTAGGTCTAGCGGAGATCTACGAGCAGTACTTC CAWSVGLAEIYEQYF
TRBJ2-5 TRBV6-4 - TRBD2 18 TGTGCCAGCAGTGACTCGTTGTCGAGCGGGAGGGCAGGAGAGACCCAGTACTTC CASSDSLSSGRAGETQYF
TRBJ1-3 TRBV30 - - 16 TGTGCCTGGGACGGGGGAACCCGGAGCTCTGGAAACACCATATATTTT CAWDGGTRSSGNTIYF
TRBJ1-2 TRBV29-1 - - 11 TGCAGCGTCGAGGGGGGATATGGCTATACCTTC CSVEGGYGYTF
TRBJ2-7 TRBV21-1 few - 17 TGTGCCAGCAGCAAAGTGCGGAAACAGGGCCCGACTTACGAGCAGTACTTC CASSKVRKQGPTYEQYF
TRBJ1-2 TRBV6-5 - - 13 TGTGCCAGCGGGGACGGACGACTCTATGGCTACACCTTC CASGDGRLYGYTF
TRBJ2-7 TRBV7-2 - - 14 TGTGCCAGCAGCTTAGGTCCGAGCTCCTACGAGCAGTACTTC CASSLGPSSYEQYF
TRBJ2-7 TRBV28 - TRBD1 16 TGTGCCAGCAGTTTATCCCTTGGACAGGGGAGCTACGAGCAGTACTTC CASSLSLGQGSYEQYF
TRBJ2-7 TRBV7-2 - - 14 TGTGCCAGCAGCTCCTCAGGGTTCGTCTACGAGCAGTACTTC CASSSSGFVYEQYF
TRBJ1-1 TRBV30 - - 13 TGTGCCTGGAACTCCCAGGGGTACACTGAAGCTTTCTTT CAWNSQGYTEAFF
TRBJ2-4 TRBV15 - TRBD1 14 TGTGCCACCAGCAACGGACAGGGAAGGGGCATTCAGTACTTC CATSNGQGRGIQYF
TRBJ1-5 TRBV18 - - 14 TGTGCCAGCTCACCACTTCGGGAGAGTCAGCCCCAGCATTTT CASSPLRESQPQHF
TRBJ1-2 TRBV18 - TRBD1 13 TGTGCCAGCTCACAGGACAGGGACAAGGGCTACACCTTC CASSQDRDKGYTF
TRBJ1-3 TRBV7-2 - - 13 TGTGCCAGCAGCTCCGACACTGGAAACACCATATATTTT CASSSDTGNTIYF
TRBJ2-7 TRBV7-2 few TRBD1 15 TGTGCCAGCAGTATCCCCCGACAGGGGGCTAGAGAGCAGTACTTC CASSIPRQGAREQYF
TRBJ1-5 TRBV5-1 - - 13 TGCGCCAGCAGACCAGGGGACGATCAGCCCCAGCATTTT CASRPGDDQPQHF
TRBJ2-3 TRBV27 - - 15 TGTGCCAGCAGCCTCTACGGGGGGCGGCAGGATACGCAGTATTTT CASSLYGGRQDTQYF
TRBJ2-3 TRBV2 - - 14 TGTGCCAGCCCCCGGGGGTGGGGCACAGATACGCAGTATTTT CASPRGWGTDTQYF
TRBJ2-7 TRBV10-3 once - 11 TGTGCCATCAGTGGCCCCTACGAGCAGTACTTC CAISGPYEQYF
TRBJ2-2 TRBV5-1 - - 15 TGCGCCAGCAGCTTGAGGACTTCTACGGGCGGGGAGCTGTTTTTT CASSLRTSTGGELFF
TRBJ1-5 TRBV5-1 - - 14 TGCGCCAGCAGCGCGGACCCTAGCAATCAGCCCCAGCATTTT CASSADPSNQPQHF
TRBJ2-7 TRBV4-3 - TRBD2 15 TGCGCCAGCAGCCAAGCAGGGAGCGGGACCTACGAGCAGTACTTC CASSQAGSGTYEQYF
TRBJ2-7 TRBV29-1 - TRBD2 15 TGCAGCGTTGAGTCCAGCGGGGGGAACTCCTACGAGCAGTACTTC CSVESSGGNSYEQYF
TRBJ2-2 TRBV7-9 many TRBD1 13 TGTGCCAGCAGCTTACAGGGGGCCGGGGAGCTGTTTTTT CASSLQGAGELFF
TRBJ1-2 TRBV6-1 few - 13 TGTGCCAGCACCGAGGGGGGAGTCTATGGCTACACCTTC CASTEGGVYGYTF
TRBJ1-1 TRBV16 - - 13 TGTGCCAGCAGCCAATCTCGAAACACTGAAGCTTTCTTT CASSQSRNTEAFF
TRBJ2-7 TRBV5-6 - - 15 TGTGCCAGCAGCCTACCTCAGGGAATCTCCTACGAGCAGTACTTC CASSLPQGISYEQYF
TRBJ1-1 TRBV27 - - 13 TGTGCCAGCAGTTACAGGCACAACACTGAAGCTTTCTTT CASSYRHNTEAFF
TRBJ2-7 TRBV19 - TRBD1 14 TGTGCCAGTAGTTTACCGGGACAGGGTTACGAGCAGTACTTC CASSLPGQGYEQYF
TRBJ1-2 TRBV30 - - 13 TGTGCCTGGAGTGGAGGGACGGACTATGGCTACACCTTC CAWSGGTDYGYTF
TRBJ2-1 TRBV5-1 - TRBD1 18 TGCGCCAGCAGCCGTAAAACAAACGGACAGGGGGCTCTGAATGAGCAGTTCTTC CASSRKTNGQGALNEQFF
TRBJ2-5 TRBV5-6 - - 11 TGTGCCAGCAGCCTACAGGGCGCCCAGTACTTC CASSLQGAQYF
TRBJ2-3 TRBV7-9 - - 12 TGTGCCAGCACGACTAGCACAGATACGCAGTATTTT CASTTSTDTQYF
TRBJ2-2 TRBV9 - - 15 TGTGCCAGCAGCGTAGGATCGGTGAACACCGGGGAGCTGTTTTTT CASSVGSVNTGELFF
TRBJ2-1 TRBV6-5 - - 13 TGTGCCAGCAGTTACACAAGAAAGGCTGAGCAGTTCTTC CASSYTRKAEQFF
TRBJ2-2 TRBV30 - - 11 TGTGCCTGGAGTAGGCAGGGGGGGCTGTTTTTT CAWSRQGGLFF